One and the same sample provided the 32 T cell receptor beta chains below, sequenced in a study of blood T cell repertoires in COVID-19. Measured with immunoSEQ multiplex PCR; TCRdb has only the in-frame clones, and not every one. The table records approximately 160,000 clones, less than 90% of them present only once. The sample comprised PBMCs or T cells enriched from blood (not recorded which). Every receptor here comes from a woman in her forties or fifties who had recovered from COVID-19.

The chain is built from TRBV3-1 (or the pseudogene TRBV3-2) and TRBJ1-2, with TRBD1 matching 10 bases. The CDR3 consists of 18 residues. With V trimmed by 4 bases and J by 4 bases, 15 bases remained unmatched. Germline CDR1 reads LGHDT; CDR2 reads YNNKEL (reference sequence). CDR3: CASSPIRTGGGPFYGYTF. In DNA, the CDR3 is TGTGCCAGCAGCCCAATTAGGACAGGGGGGGGTCCATTCTATGGCTACACCTTC.

This chain links TRBV9 with TRBJ2-1; the D gene is possibly TRBD1 (6 bases). This CDR3 comprises 15 residues. The ends were cut back, 2 bases at V and 4 bases at J, with 13 bases in the middle. CDR1 and CDR2 from the germline V gene are SGDLS and YYNGEE. The chain's CDR3 is CASSVGYRAYNEQFF. The CDR3 bases are TGTGCCAGCAGCGTTGGGTACAGGGCTTACAATGAGCAGTTCTTC.

V is TRBV7-9 and J is TRBJ1-2; TRBD1 matches at 8 bases. The CDR3 length is 16 residues. The junction had 10 bases not matched to a gene; V was cut back by 1 base and J by 6 bases. From germline, CDR1 is SEHNR and CDR2 FQNEAQ (reference sequence). The chain's CDR3 is CASSLVWDRSLDGYTF. The CDR3 region has the DNA TGTGCCAGCAGCTTAGTCTGGGACAGGTCGCTTGATGGCTACACCTTC.

The chain is built from TRBV6-1 and TRBJ1-3; perhaps TRBD1 as D (6 bases). Trimming stripped 2 bases from V and 4 bases from J, with 12 bases between. This CDR3 has 15 residues. Germline loops: CDR1 MNHNS, CDR2 SASEGT. CDR3 residues: CASSESWTAGNTIYF. The CDR3 bases are TGTGCCAGCAGTGAAAGCTGGACAGCCGGAAACACCATATATTTT.

The J gene is TRBJ2-4, the V gene TRBV5-5; 12 bases agree with TRBD1. The germline V gene has CDR1 SGHKS and CDR2 YYEKEE (reference sequence). V lost 5 bases and J lost 9; bases outside the gene matches: 6. The CDR3 spans 14 residues. The CDR3 DNA is TGTGCCAGCAGTTCCGGGACAGGGGGCCTCATTCAGTACTTC. Its translation: CASSSGTGGLIQYF.

The chain is built from TRBV11-2 and TRBJ1-5, with unresolved D. The CDR3 loop spans 14 amino acids. With 0 bases removed from V and 4 bases from J, the gap between germline ends came to 7 bases. Per the germline V gene, CDR1 is SGHAT and CDR2 is FQNNGV. The CDR3 DNA reads as TGTGCCAGCAGCTTAGAACCCAGTAATCAGCCCCAGCATTTT. Residues: CASSLEPSNQPQHF.

The chain is built from TRBV27 and TRBJ1-2; D is uncertain. Trimming stripped 2 bases from V and 5 bases from J, with 15 bases between. CDR3 length equals 15 residues. Germline V gene data show CDR1 as MNHEY and CDR2 as SMNVEV (reference sequence). The CDR3 DNA is TGTGCCAGCAGTTTAGATTTCGGTTTGACATATGGCTACACCTTC. The encoded protein is CASSLDFGLTYGYTF.

The chain combines TRBV9 with TRBJ2-1, with 7 bases that match TRBD2. V lost 0 bases to trimming and J lost 6 bases; unmatched junction nucleotides: 9. Germline CDR1 and CDR2: SGDLS and YYNGEE. The CDR3 runs 16 residues. CDR3 nucleotides: TGTGCCAGCAGCGTAGGATCCAGCGGGATTTTCAATGAGCAGTTCTTC. Translating it yields CASSVGSSGIFNEQFF.

The V and J genes are TRBV10-2 and TRBJ2-1, with D maybe TRBD2 (7 bases). The CDR3 length is 14 residues. The germline V gene has CDR1 WSHSY and CDR2 SAAADI. V gave up 6 bases and J gave up 8 bases, with 17 bases separating them. CDR3 in amino acids: CASRGGEPLDEQFF. CDR3 sequence (DNA): TGCGCCAGCAGAGGGGGGGAGCCTTTGGATGAGCAGTTCTTC.

The V gene is TRBV29-1, the J gene TRBJ2-6; D not certain. V dropped 3 bases and J dropped 4 bases, with 10 bases sitting between them. Per germline, CDR1 SQVTM and CDR2 ANQGSEA. The CDR3 sequence is 14 residues long. The CDR3 DNA sequence: TGCAGCGTTGATTCGGGTAGGGGGGCCAACGTCCTGACTTTC. Translated, it gives CSVDSGRGANVLTF.

This clone came up once. The chain recombines TRBV28 with TRBJ2-7; a possible D gene is TRBD2 (6 bases). V was pared by 5 bases and J by 6 bases, with 17 bases between. Germline V gene sequence: CDR1 MDHEN, CDR2 SYDVKM. The CDR3 is 14 residues long. CDR3 amino acids: CASSPLAGTVEQYV. The CDR3 DNA reads TGTGCCAGCAGTCCTCTGGCAGGGACTGTCGAGCAGTACGTC.

This clone was seen just once. V is TRBV24-1 and J is TRBJ1-2; possibly TRBD1 for D (5 bases). This CDR3 is built from 14 residues. V shed 2 bases and J shed 4 bases, with 10 bases lying between them. The germline V gene has CDR1 KGHDR and CDR2 SFDVKD. The CDR3 nucleotides are TGTGCCACCAGTGATTCGTATGACAGCTATGGCTACACCTTC. It yields the protein CATSDSYDSYGYTF.

V and J are TRBV2 and TRBJ1-6; D not certain. Trimming took 2 bases from V and 6 from J, leaving 17 bases between them. Germline V gene sequence: CDR1 SNHLY, CDR2 FYNNEI. This CDR3 is built from 17 residues. For the CDR3, the DNA is TGTGCCAGCAGTGAATTCACGGCGGCAGTCCTTAATTCACCCCTCCACTTT. This encodes CASSEFTAAVLNSPLHF.

This clone was observed a single time. The genes are TRBV3-1 (or the pseudogene TRBV3-2) and TRBJ2-3; weak D call: TRBD1 (7 bases). CDR1 and CDR2 (germline): LGHDT, YNNKEL (reference sequence). Trimming took off 1 base at V and 6 bases at J, with 14 bases between the two ends. The CDR3 consists of 15 residues. The CDR3 here is CASSQGLGGWDTQYF. In nucleotides, the CDR3 is TGTGCCAGCAGCCAAGGACTAGGGGGCTGGGATACGCAGTATTTT.

J is TRBJ2-2 and V is TRBV6-2 or TRBV6-3, with D possibly matching TRBD2 (5 bases). The CDR3 runs 14 residues. V was clipped by 5 bases and J by 4 bases, with 11 bases between them. The V gene's germline CDR1 is MNHEY and CDR2 SVGEGT. The DNA for the CDR3 is TGTGCCAGCAGTCGAGGGCGGGTCACCGGGGAGCTGTTTTTT. Translating gives CASSRGRVTGELFF.

The gene calls are TRBV5-1 and TRBJ1-2; no clear D gene. V was clipped by 4 bases and J by 0 bases, with 13 bases between them. Looked up from germline, CDR1 is SGHRS and CDR2 is YFSETQ. This CDR3 comprises 15 residues. The CDR3 DNA sequence: TGCGCCAGCAGCGCGGCGCCGGAAACTAACTATGGCTACACCTTC. It codes for CASSAAPETNYGYTF.

The rearrangement links TRBV5-1 to TRBJ1-2, with 9 bases aligning to TRBD1. V lost 9 bases to trimming and J lost 6 bases; unmatched junction nucleotides: 12. Germline V gives CDR1 SGHRS, CDR2 YFSETQ. This CDR3 has 14 amino acids. CDR3 protein: CATRPPGQGHGYTF. The CDR3 bases are TGCGCCACCAGACCTCCGGGACAGGGACATGGCTACACCTTC.

V and J are TRBV12-3 or TRBV12-4 and TRBJ1-4; no firm D call. V was shortened by 2 bases and J by 7 bases, with 5 bases between the two germline ends. The CDR3 consists of 12 residues. CDR3 bases: TGTGCCAGCAGTTTACAGGCTGAAAAACTGTTTTTT. It specifies CASSLQAEKLFF.

The rearrangement links TRBV3-1 (or the pseudogene TRBV3-2) to TRBJ2-3, with 9 bases matching TRBD2. V shed 5 bases and J 10 bases; nucleotides not matched to a gene: 16. The CDR3 is 16 amino acids. Germline CDR1 reads LGHDT; CDR2 reads YNNKEL (reference sequence). CDR3 region: CASSTRGGGGLEAQYF. The CDR3 bases are TGTGCCAGCAGCACCCGCGGGGGGGGAGGCCTGGAGGCGCAGTATTTT.

This clone has only a few counts. The sample contains more than one DNA sequence encoding this CDR3. This sequence joins TRBV24-1 and TRBJ2-2; 11 bases are shared with TRBD1. There are 14 residues in the CDR3. Germline CDR1 reads KGHDR; CDR2 reads SFDVKD. The ends lost 9 bases at V and 4 bases at J; junction bases unmatched: 3. Here the CDR3 DNA reads TGTGCCACCCGCGGACAGGGGGCCACCGGGGAGCTGTTTTTT. This encodes CATRGQGATGELFF.

The V and J genes are TRBV11-3 and TRBJ1-2, with 7 bases that match TRBD1. The CDR3 extends over 13 amino acids. Germline-derived CDR1 and CDR2 are SGHNT and YENEEA. V shed 6 bases, J shed 6 bases, and the junction held 7 bases outside the gene matches. The CDR3 DNA is TGTGCCAGCAGTCGTGACAGGGTTGATGGCTACACCTTC. It yields the protein CASSRDRVDGYTF.

The V call is TRBV5-4, the J call TRBJ2-3; D unresolved. V lost 0 bases and J 0 bases, leaving 11 bases between the germline ends. Germline lookup yields CDR1 SGHNT and CDR2 YYREEE (reference sequence). This CDR3 has 16 amino acids. The CDR3 nucleotides are TGTGCCAGCAGCTTGGAAGTAGCAGAGAGCACAGATACGCAGTATTTT. Protein product: CASSLEVAESTDTQYF.

CDR3 loop: CASSLGQIDLNTEAFF. CDR3 nucleotide sequence: TGTGCCAGCAGCTTAGGGCAGATCGATTTGAACACTGAAGCTTTCTTT. The chain has TRBV11-2 and TRBJ1-1; no definite D call. V was clipped by 1 base and J by 0 bases, with 12 bases between them. The CDR3 runs 16 residues. Germline V lookup: CDR1 SGHAT, CDR2 FQNNGV.

The V call is TRBV7-9, the J call TRBJ1-1; 7 nucleotides align to TRBD1. After removal of 2 bases from V and 2 bases from J, the junction contained 5 bases not matched to a gene. Germline CDR1 reads SEHNR; CDR2 reads FQNEAQ (reference sequence). The CDR3 has 15 residues. The CDR3: CASSLPGQTNTEAFF. The CDR3 nucleotides are TGTGCCAGCAGCTTACCGGGACAGACCAACACTGAAGCTTTCTTT.

The J gene is TRBJ2-5, the V gene TRBV5-5; 7 nucleotides match TRBD2. The J segment lost 2 bases and the V segment lost 0 bases, leaving 10 bases of the junction unmatched. CDR3 length equals 17 residues. Germline V gene data show CDR1 as SGHKS and CDR2 as YYEKEE (reference sequence). CDR3 residues: CASSLAAGRDGQETQYF. DNA of the CDR3: TGTGCCAGCAGCTTGGCCGCGGGGAGGGACGGACAAGAGACCCAGTACTTC.

The V and J genes are TRBV5-1 and TRBJ2-5; a weak D match, TRBD1 (6 bases). CDR3 size: 16 residues. Germline assignment: CDR1 SGHRS and CDR2 YFSETQ. The V gene lost 0 bases and the J gene lost 5 bases, with 17 bases spanning the gap. As DNA, the CDR3 is TGCGCCAGCAGCTTGGCAGTGCAGGGGATAAAGGAGACCCAGTACTTC. Residues: CASSLAVQGIKETQYF.

The genes are TRBV4-1 and TRBJ1-3, with a weak D call TRBD1 (6 bases). V lost 3 bases and J lost 0, with 9 bases in between. The CDR3 loop spans 15 amino acids. Germline assignment: CDR1 MGHRA and CDR2 YSYEKL. The chain's CDR3 is CASSQTGSSGNTIYF. CDR3 nucleotide sequence: TGCGCCAGCAGCCAGACAGGCTCCTCTGGAAACACCATATATTTT.

This clone was found a few times. V is TRBV27 and J is TRBJ2-1; unclear D gene. The CDR3 covers 15 residues. Germline V gene sequence: CDR1 MNHEY, CDR2 SMNVEV (reference sequence). The V gene lost 6 bases and the J gene lost 5 bases, with 17 bases spanning the gap. The CDR3 loop is CASRARLSLNNEQFF. In DNA, the CDR3 is TGTGCCAGCAGGGCCCGACTTTCTTTAAACAATGAGCAGTTCTTC.

The V call is TRBV7-8, the J call TRBJ2-7; weak D call: TRBD2 (5 bases). V lost 5 bases and J 2 bases, leaving 10 bases between the germline ends. CDR1 is SGHVS and CDR2 is FQNEAQ in the germline V gene. CDR3 length: 13 amino acids. As DNA, the CDR3 is TGTGCCAGCAGCCCCGGGATCGCCTACGAGCAGTACGTC. Translation: CASSPGIAYEQYV.

The chain couples TRBV7-8 to TRBJ1-6; TRBD1 is a possible D gene (6 bases). CDR3 length equals 19 residues. With 0 bases removed from V and 7 bases from J, the gap between germline ends came to 22 bases. Germline values: CDR1 SGHVS, CDR2 FQNEAQ. For the CDR3, the DNA is TGTGCCAGCAGCTTAGCGAACTTCAGGGGCCGCCTTCGGAATTCACCCCTCCACTTT. It codes for CASSLANFRGRLRNSPLHF.

This clone has only a few counts. The chain is built from TRBV28 and TRBJ2-5, with 16 bases lining up with TRBD2. In germline, CDR1 is MDHEN, CDR2 SYDVKM. J was trimmed by 9 bases and V by 6 bases; bases with no gene match: 4. The CDR3 covers 14 residues. DNA of the CDR3: TGTGCCAGCAGCTTGGGACTAGCGGGGGGGGCCCAGTACTTC. Encoded protein: CASSLGLAGGAQYF.

The rearrangement uses TRBV6-5 and TRBJ1-3; D not certain. Germline CDR1 and CDR2: MNHEY and SVGAGI. With 6 bases removed from V and 0 bases from J, the gap between germline ends came to 12 bases. The CDR3 covers 15 residues. The CDR3 loop reads CASSRIPYSGNTIYF. CDR3 nucleotide sequence: TGTGCCAGCAGCAGGATACCCTACTCTGGAAACACCATATATTTT.